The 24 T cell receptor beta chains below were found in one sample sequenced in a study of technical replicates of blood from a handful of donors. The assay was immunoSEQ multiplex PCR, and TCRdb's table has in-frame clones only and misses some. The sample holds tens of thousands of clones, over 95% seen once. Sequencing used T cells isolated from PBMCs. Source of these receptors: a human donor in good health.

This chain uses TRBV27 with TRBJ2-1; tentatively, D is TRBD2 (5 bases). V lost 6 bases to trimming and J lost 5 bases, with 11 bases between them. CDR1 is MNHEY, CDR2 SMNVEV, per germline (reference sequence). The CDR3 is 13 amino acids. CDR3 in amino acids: CASSPGGNNEQFF. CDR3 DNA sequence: TGTGCCAGCAGCCCAGGAGGTAACAATGAGCAGTTCTTC.

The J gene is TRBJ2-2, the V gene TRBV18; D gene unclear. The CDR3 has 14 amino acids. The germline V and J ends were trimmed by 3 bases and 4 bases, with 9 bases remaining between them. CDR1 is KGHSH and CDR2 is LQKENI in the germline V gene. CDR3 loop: CASSPEPSTGELFF. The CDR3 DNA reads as TGTGCCAGCTCACCTGAGCCTAGCACCGGGGAGCTGTTTTTT. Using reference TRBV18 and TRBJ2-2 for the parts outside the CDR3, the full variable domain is NAGVMQNPRHLVRRRGQEARLRCSPMKGHSHVYWYRQLPEEGLKFMVYLQKENIIDESGMPKERFSAEFPKEGPSILRIQQVVRGDSAAYFCASSPEPSTGELFFGEGSRLTVL.

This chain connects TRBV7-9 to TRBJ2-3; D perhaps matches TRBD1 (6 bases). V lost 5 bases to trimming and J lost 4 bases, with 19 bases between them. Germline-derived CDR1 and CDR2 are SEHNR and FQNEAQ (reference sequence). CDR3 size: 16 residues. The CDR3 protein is CASSTDRYLGPDTQYF. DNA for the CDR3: TGTGCCAGCAGCACCGACAGGTACCTGGGCCCAGATACGCAGTATTTT.

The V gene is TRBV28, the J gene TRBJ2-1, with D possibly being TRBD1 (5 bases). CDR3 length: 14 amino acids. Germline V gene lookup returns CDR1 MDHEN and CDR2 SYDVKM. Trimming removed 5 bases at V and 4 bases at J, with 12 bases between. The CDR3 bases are TGTGCCAGCAGTAAGGGGCTGGGATACAATGAGCAGTTCTTC. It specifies CASSKGLGYNEQFF.

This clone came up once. In nucleotides, the CDR3 is TGCGCCAGCAGCTTGGCCTCCCCCTACGAGCAGTACTTC. Its protein is CASSLASPYEQYF. This chain connects TRBV5-1 to TRBJ2-7; D gene uncertain. This CDR3 spans 13 amino acids. Germline lookup yields CDR1 SGHRS and CDR2 YFSETQ. V shed 0 bases and J shed 2 bases, with 6 bases lying between them.

The CDR3 region has the DNA TGTGCCAGCAACCCAGCGGGAGCCAAAAACATTCAGTACTTC. Its protein product is CASNPAGAKNIQYF. This chain links TRBV28 with TRBJ2-4, with D maybe TRBD2 (6 bases). V shed 7 bases and J shed 0 bases, with 10 bases lying between them. The CDR3 has 14 residues. The germline V gene has CDR1 MDHEN and CDR2 SYDVKM.

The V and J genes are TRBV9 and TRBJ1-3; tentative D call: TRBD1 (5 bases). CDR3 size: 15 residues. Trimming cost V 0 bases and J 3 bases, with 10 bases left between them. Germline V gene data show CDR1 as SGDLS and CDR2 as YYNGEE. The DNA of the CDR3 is TGTGCCAGCAGCGTAGCTGGGCAGGGTGGAAACACCATATATTTT. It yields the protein CASSVAGQGGNTIYF.

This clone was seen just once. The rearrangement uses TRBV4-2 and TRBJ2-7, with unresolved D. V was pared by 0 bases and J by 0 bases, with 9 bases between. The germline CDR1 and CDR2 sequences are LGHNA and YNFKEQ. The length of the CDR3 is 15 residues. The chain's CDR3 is CASSQDFGGSYEQYF. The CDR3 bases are TGTGCCAGCAGCCAAGATTTTGGCGGCTCCTACGAGCAGTACTTC.

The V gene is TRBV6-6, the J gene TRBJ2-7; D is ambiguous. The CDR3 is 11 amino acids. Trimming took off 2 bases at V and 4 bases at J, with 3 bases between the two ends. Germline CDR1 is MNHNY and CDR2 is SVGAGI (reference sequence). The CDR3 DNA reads TGTGCCAGCAGTTACCAATACGAGCAGTACTTC. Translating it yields CASSYQYEQYF.

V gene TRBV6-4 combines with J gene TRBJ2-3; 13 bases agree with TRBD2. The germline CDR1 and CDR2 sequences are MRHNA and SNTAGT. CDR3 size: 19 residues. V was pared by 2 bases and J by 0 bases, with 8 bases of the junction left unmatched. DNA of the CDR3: TGTGCCAGCAGTGACCCAGGGACTAGCGGGACCCTTAGCACAGATACGCAGTATTTT. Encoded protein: CASSDPGTSGTLSTDTQYF.

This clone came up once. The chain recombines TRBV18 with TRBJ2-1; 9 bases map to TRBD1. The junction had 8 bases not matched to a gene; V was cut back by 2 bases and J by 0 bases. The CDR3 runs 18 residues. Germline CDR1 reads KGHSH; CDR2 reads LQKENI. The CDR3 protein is CASSPTGGSPNSYNEQFF. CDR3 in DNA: TGTGCCAGCTCACCAACAGGGGGCAGTCCCAACTCCTACAATGAGCAGTTCTTC.

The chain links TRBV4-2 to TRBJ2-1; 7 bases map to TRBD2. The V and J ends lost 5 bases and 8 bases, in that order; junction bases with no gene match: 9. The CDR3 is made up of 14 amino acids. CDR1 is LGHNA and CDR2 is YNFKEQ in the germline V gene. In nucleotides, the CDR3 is TGTGCCAGCAGCTTGCTAGCGGAGAGGGATGAGCAGTTCTTC. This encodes CASSLLAERDEQFF.

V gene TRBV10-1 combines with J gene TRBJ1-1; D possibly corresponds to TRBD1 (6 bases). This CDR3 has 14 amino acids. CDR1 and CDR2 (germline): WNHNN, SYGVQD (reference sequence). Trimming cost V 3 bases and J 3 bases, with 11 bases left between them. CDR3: CASSEGGGDTEAFF. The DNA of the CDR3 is TGCGCCAGCAGTGAAGGGGGGGGCGACACTGAAGCTTTCTTT.

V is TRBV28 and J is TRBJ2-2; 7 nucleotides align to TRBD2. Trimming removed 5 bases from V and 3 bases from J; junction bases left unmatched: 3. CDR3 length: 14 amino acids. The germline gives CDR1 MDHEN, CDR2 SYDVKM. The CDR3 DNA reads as TGTGCCAGCAGTCGCGGGAGTCACACCGGGGAGCTGTTTTTT. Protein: CASSRGSHTGELFF.

The CDR3 loop reads CASSLEQGRGQYF. CDR3 nucleotide sequence: TGCGCCAGCAGCTTGGAGCAGGGGAGGGGGCAGTACTTC. The chain recombines TRBV5-1 with TRBJ2-7; D possibly corresponds to TRBD2 (7 bases). This CDR3 contains 13 residues. V lost 0 bases, J lost 9 bases, and 13 bases lay in between. Germline V CDR1 and CDR2: SGHRS, YFSETQ.

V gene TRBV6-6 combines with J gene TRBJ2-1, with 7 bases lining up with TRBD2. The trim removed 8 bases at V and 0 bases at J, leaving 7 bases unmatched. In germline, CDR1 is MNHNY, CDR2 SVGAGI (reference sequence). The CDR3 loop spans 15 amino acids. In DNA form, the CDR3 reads TGTGCCAGCGAATCCCTAGCGGCCTCCTACAATGAGCAGTTCTTC. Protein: CASESLAASYNEQFF.

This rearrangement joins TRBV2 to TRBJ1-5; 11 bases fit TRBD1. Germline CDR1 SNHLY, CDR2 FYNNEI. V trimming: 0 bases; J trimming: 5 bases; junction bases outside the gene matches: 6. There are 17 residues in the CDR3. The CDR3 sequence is CASSEALRTGGDQPQHF. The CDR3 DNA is TGTGCCAGCAGTGAAGCGCTTAGGACAGGGGGCGATCAGCCCCAGCATTTT.

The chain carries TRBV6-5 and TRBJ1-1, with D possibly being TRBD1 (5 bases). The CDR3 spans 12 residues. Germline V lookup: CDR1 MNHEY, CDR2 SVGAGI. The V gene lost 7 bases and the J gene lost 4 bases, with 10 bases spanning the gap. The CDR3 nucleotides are TGTGCCAGCAAGCGGGGGGGCACTGAAGCTTTCTTT. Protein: CASKRGGTEAFF.

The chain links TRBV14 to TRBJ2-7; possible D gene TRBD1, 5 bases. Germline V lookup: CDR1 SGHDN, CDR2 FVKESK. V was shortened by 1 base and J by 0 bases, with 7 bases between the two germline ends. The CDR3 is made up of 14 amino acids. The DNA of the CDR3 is TGTGCCAGCAGCCAAGGGGGCCCCTCCTACGAGCAGTACTTC. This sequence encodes CASSQGGPSYEQYF.

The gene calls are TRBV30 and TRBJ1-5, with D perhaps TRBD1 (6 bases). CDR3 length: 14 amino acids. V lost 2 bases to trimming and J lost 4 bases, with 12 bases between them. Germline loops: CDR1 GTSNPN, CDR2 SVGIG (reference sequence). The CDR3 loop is CAWSKTGSNQPQHF. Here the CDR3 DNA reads TGTGCCTGGAGTAAAACAGGGTCGAATCAGCCCCAGCATTTT.

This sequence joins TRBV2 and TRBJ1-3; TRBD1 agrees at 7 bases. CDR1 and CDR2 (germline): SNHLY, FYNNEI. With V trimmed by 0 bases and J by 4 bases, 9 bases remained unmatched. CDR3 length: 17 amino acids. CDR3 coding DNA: TGTGCCAGCAGTGAAGCGCTTCAGGGGGAAGACGGAAACACCATATATTTT. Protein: CASSEALQGEDGNTIYF.

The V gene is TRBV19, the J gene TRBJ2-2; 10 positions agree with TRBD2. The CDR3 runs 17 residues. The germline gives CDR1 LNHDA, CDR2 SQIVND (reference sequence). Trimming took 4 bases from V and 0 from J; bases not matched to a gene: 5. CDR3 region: CASSTLLAGANTGELFF. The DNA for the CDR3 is TGTGCCAGTAGTACCCTGCTAGCGGGGGCGAACACCGGGGAGCTGTTTTTT.

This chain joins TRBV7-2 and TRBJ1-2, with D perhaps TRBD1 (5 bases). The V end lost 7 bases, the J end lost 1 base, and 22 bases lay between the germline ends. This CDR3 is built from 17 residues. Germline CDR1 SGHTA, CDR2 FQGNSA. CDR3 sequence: CASTMAGSDGHNYGYTF. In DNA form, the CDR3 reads TGTGCCAGCACCATGGCGGGGTCGGACGGACATAACTATGGCTACACCTTC.

This CDR3 reads CASSFGTGNGYTF. CDR3 DNA sequence: TGTGCCAGCAGTTTCGGGACAGGGAATGGCTACACCTTC. The chain has TRBV27 and TRBJ1-2; 9 bases are a match to TRBD1. J gave up 6 bases and V 3 bases, and 2 bases lay outside the gene matches. Germline CDR1 reads MNHEY; CDR2 reads SMNVEV (reference sequence). The length of the CDR3 is 13 residues.